The 13 T cell receptor beta chains listed next were all sequenced from one sample in a study of STAT3 mutations in large granular lymphocyte leukemia. Sequenced by immunoSEQ multiplex PCR; TCRdb stores in-frame clones only, minus some. This table has about 4,400 clones, roughly 80% appearing once. The antigens for these receptors are not known. Findings and caveats of the study: Every T-cell large granular lymphocyte leukemia patient had at least one immunodominant TCR beta clonotype.

The sample comprised peripheral blood mononuclear cells. The source of these receptors is a man aged 40-50 years with T-cell large granular lymphocyte leukemia. Some clones in this sample may be carry-over from other donors' samples.

This chain joins TRBV7-9 and TRBJ1-2; tentatively, D is TRBD1 (5 bases). Germline CDR1 SEHNR, CDR2 FQNEAQ (reference sequence). V was cut by 1 base and J by 4 bases, with 10 bases left in between. This CDR3 has 14 residues. CDR3 protein: CASSLGSGTYGYTF. The CDR3 nucleotides are TGTGCCAGCAGCTTAGGGTCAGGGACCTATGGCTACACCTTC.

The chain has TRBV5-4 and TRBJ2-7; the match to TRBD2 covers 9 bases. V lost 3 bases to trimming and J lost 1 base; unmatched junction nucleotides: 8. There are 16 residues in the CDR3. CDR1 is SGHNT and CDR2 is YYREEE in the germline V gene (reference sequence). CDR3 nucleotide sequence: TGTGCCAGCAGCTCGATAGCGGGGGCCTTTTCCTACGAGCAGTACTTC. Amino acid sequence: CASSSIAGAFSYEQYF.

This clone was recorded only once. This sequence joins TRBV28 and TRBJ1-1; D not certain. In germline, CDR1 is MDHEN, CDR2 SYDVKM. With 4 bases removed from V and 5 bases from J, the gap between germline ends came to 8 bases. The CDR3 has 12 residues. CDR3 bases: TGTGCCAGCAGTTCCCTGAGGACTGAAGCTTTCTTT. Amino acids: CASSSLRTEAFF.

The chain joins TRBV5-1 to TRBJ2-5; D not resolved. V was shortened by 0 bases and J by 3 bases, with 9 bases between the two germline ends. Germline lookup yields CDR1 SGHRS and CDR2 YFSETQ. The CDR3 has 14 residues. The CDR3: CASSLGGPKETQYF. CDR3 sequence (DNA): TGCGCCAGCAGCTTGGGTGGGCCCAAAGAGACCCAGTACTTC.

The V gene is TRBV28, the J gene TRBJ1-3; TRBD1 is a possible D gene (5 bases). Trimming pared 5 bases from V and 5 bases from J, leaving 10 bases between. The germline V gene encodes CDR1 MDHEN and CDR2 SYDVKM. The CDR3 length is 13 residues. CDR3 region: CASSEDKRNTIYF. The CDR3 DNA is TGTGCCAGCAGTGAGGACAAACGAAACACCATATATTTT.

The chain employs TRBV5-1 and TRBJ2-7, with a possible D match to TRBD2 (6 bases). Germline CDR1 reads SGHRS; CDR2 reads YFSETQ. V was shortened by 4 bases and J by 2 bases, with 13 bases between the two germline ends. This CDR3 comprises 14 residues. CDR3 region: CASSRDSWAYEQYF. DNA for the CDR3: TGCGCCAGCAGCCGGGACTCCTGGGCCTACGAGCAGTACTTC.

The table lists this clone with a count of one. The CDR3 DNA is TGTGCCAGCAGTCCCCGTGGAGGTGAAGCTTTCTTT. It specifies CASSPRGGEAFF. The V and J genes are TRBV6-1 and TRBJ1-1; no firm D call. The V and J ends lost 5 bases and 7 bases respectively, with 11 bases between them. Germline V gives CDR1 MNHNS, CDR2 SASEGT. The CDR3 spans 12 residues.

The V and J genes are TRBV7-8 and TRBJ1-2; 7 bases agree with TRBD1. The junction had 8 bases not matched to a gene; V was cut back by 5 bases and J by 8 bases. The germline V gene has CDR1 SGHVS and CDR2 FQNEAQ. The CDR3 runs to 13 residues. The CDR3 spells CASSPTGEGGYTF. DNA for the CDR3: TGTGCCAGCAGCCCCACAGGGGAGGGAGGCTACACCTTC.

V is TRBV7-9 and J is TRBJ1-2, with unresolved D. CDR3 length: 13 residues. Trimming stripped 2 bases from V and 5 bases from J, with 9 bases between. Germline V lookup: CDR1 SEHNR, CDR2 FQNEAQ (reference sequence). The CDR3 reads CASSLTEDYGYTF. The CDR3 nucleotides read TGTGCCAGCAGCTTAACAGAGGATTATGGCTACACCTTC. Variable domain in full (rest from reference TRBV7-9 and TRBJ1-2): DTGVSQNPRHKITKRGQNVTFRCDPISEHNRLYWYRQTLGQGPEFLTYFQNEAQLEKSRLLSDRFSAERPKGSFSTLEIQRTEQGDSAMYLCASSLTEDYGYTFGSGTRLTVV.

The chain carries TRBV11-2 and TRBJ2-3; 16 bases fit TRBD2. V shed 6 bases, J shed 3 bases, and the junction held 6 bases outside the gene matches. This CDR3 is 17 amino acids long. Germline CDR1 and CDR2: SGHAT and FQNNGV. CDR3 coding DNA: TGTGCCAGCAGGCAAGGGACTAGCGGGGGGGAGACAGATACGCAGTATTTT. It encodes CASRQGTSGGETDTQYF.

The chain uses TRBV7-2 and TRBJ1-5; D gene unclear. Trimming removed 1 base from V and 6 bases from J, with 10 bases in between. Germline-derived CDR1 and CDR2 are SGHTA and FQGNSA. This CDR3 region has 14 residues. The CDR3 region is CASSLGLVGQPQHF. The CDR3 coding sequence is TGTGCCAGCAGCTTAGGTCTTGTTGGTCAGCCCCAGCATTTT.

The genes are TRBV4-1 and TRBJ2-7; D is possibly TRBD1 or TRBD2 (5 bases each). Germline values: CDR1 MGHRA, CDR2 YSYEKL. V gave up 0 bases and J gave up 2 bases, with 11 bases separating them. This CDR3 has 15 amino acids. CDR3 sequence (DNA): TGCGCCAGCAGCCAAGAGGGACGTAGAACCTACGAGCAGTACTTC. Amino acids: CASSQEGRRTYEQYF.

The chain couples TRBV7-9 to TRBJ2-6; D not resolved. Trimming cost V 1 base and J 4 bases, with 8 bases left between them. CDR1 is SEHNR, CDR2 FQNEAQ, per germline (reference sequence). The CDR3 consists of 15 residues. CDR3 sequence reads: CASSLESPGANVLTF. In DNA, the CDR3 is TGTGCCAGCAGCTTAGAGAGCCCCGGGGCCAACGTCCTGACTTTC.